The T cell receptor (beta chain) under discussion was sequenced for a study of OX40 agonist ivuxolimab in advanced cancers. In the case of this clone: The antigen remains undetermined.

Using immunoSEQ multiplex PCR, the repertoire was profiled, and TCRdb retains in-frame clones only, with some absent. Of 75,000 to 95,000 clones in the sample, less than 90% were seen once. Trimming removed 1 base from V and 4 bases from J; junction bases left unmatched: 16. Germline V gives CDR1 SGHAT, CDR2 FQNNGV. The CDR3 length is 18 residues. Findings of the study overall: Patients with a partial response at 0.1-3.0 mg/kg had among the lowest clonal expansion.

The chain has TRBV11-2 and TRBJ2-7; 7 bases fit TRBD1. This receptor was obtained from an adult with an advanced solid tumor such as melanoma, head and neck, liver or kidney cancer. This specimen was CD4+ or CD8+ T cells sorted from blood, taken in a trial of the OX40 agonist ivuxolimab. CDR3 sequence reads: CASSLGGTERQKRYEQYF. CDR3 sequence (DNA): TGTGCCAGCAGCTTAGGGGGGACAGAAAGGCAAAAAAGGTACGAGCAGTACTTC.